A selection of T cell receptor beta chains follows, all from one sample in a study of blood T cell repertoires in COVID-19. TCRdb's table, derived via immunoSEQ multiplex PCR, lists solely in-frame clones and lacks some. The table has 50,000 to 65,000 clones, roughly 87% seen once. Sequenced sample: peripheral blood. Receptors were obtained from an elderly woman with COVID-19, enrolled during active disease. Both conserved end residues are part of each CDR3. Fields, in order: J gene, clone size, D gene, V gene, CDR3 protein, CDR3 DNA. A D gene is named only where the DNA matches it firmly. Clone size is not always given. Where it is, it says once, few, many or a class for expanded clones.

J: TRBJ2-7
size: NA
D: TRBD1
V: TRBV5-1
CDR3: CASSSYPGTGGHEQYF
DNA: TGCGCCAGCAGCTCGTATCCCGGGACAGGGGGGCACGAGCAGTACTTC

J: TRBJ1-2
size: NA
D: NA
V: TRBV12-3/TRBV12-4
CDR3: CASSPFNYGYTF
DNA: TGTGCCAGCAGTCCATTTAACTATGGCTACACCTTC

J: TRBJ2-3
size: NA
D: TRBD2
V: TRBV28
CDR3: CASRGSGGHTDTQYF
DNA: TGTGCCAGCAGGGGTAGCGGGGGGCACACAGATACGCAGTATTTT

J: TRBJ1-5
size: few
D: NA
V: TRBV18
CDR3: CASSPERNQPQHF
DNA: TGTGCCAGCTCACCAGAGAGGAATCAGCCCCAGCATTTT

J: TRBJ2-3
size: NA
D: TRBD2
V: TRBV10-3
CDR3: CAISPNPQAGGIKDTQYF
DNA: TGTGCCATCAGTCCCAACCCCCAGGCGGGGGGGATCAAAGATACGCAGTATTTT

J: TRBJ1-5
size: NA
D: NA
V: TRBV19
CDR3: CASSKTGPLKAQHF
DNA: TGTGCCAGTAGCAAGACAGGCCCCCTAAAGGCCCAGCATTTT

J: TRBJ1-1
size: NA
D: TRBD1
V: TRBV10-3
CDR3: CAIGQGMNTEAFF
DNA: TGTGCCATCGGACAGGGAATGAACACTGAAGCTTTCTTT

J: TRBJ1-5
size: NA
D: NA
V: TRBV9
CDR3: CASSKGAPNQPQHF
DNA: TGTGCCAGCAGCAAAGGGGCGCCTAATCAGCCCCAGCATTTT

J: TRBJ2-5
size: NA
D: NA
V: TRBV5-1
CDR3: CASSLAETQYF
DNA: TGCGCCAGCAGCTTGGCGGAGACCCAGTACTTC

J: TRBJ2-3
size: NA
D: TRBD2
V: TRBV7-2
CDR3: CASSLAASGGRTDTQYF
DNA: TGTGCCAGCAGCTTAGCGGCTAGCGGGGGCCGCACAGATACGCAGTATTTT

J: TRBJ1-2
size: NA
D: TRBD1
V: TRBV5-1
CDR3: CASSLEGTGLRGYTF
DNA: TGCGCCAGCAGCTTGGAAGGGACAGGGCTTAGAGGCTACACCTTC

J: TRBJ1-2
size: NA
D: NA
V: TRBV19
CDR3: CASSSQRGSYGYTF
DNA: TGTGCCAGTAGTAGTCAACGGGGAAGCTATGGCTACACCTTC

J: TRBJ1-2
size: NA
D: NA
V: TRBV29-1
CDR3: CSGQQGPNYGYTF
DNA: TGCAGCGGACAGCAGGGGCCTAACTATGGCTACACCTTC

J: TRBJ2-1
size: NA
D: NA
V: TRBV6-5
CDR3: CASRRDSSYNEQFF
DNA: TGTGCCAGCAGGCGGGACAGCTCCTACAATGAGCAGTTCTTC

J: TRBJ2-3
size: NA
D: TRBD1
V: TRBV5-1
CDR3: CASSSPTGATDTQYF
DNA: TGCGCCAGCAGCTCACCGACAGGGGCAACAGATACGCAGTATTTT

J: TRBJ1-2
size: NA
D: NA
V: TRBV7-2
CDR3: CASSPSQGPYGYTF
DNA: TGTGCCAGCAGCCCCTCGCAGGGTCCCTATGGCTACACCTTC

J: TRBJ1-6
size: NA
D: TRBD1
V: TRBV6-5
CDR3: CASRGGQSNSPLHF
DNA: TGTGCCAGCAGGGGGGGACAGTCTAATTCACCCCTCCACTTT

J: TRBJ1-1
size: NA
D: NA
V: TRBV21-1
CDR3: CASSSSDRVAELNTEAFF
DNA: TGTGCCAGCAGCTCATCTGACAGGGTCGCTGAATTGAACACTGAAGCTTTCTTT

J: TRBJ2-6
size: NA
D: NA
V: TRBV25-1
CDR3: CASRASGANVLTF
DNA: TGTGCCAGCAGGGCTTCTGGGGCCAACGTCCTGACTTTC

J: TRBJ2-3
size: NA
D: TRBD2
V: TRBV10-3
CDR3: CAISEGLAGGMGSPDTQYF
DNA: TGTGCCATCAGTGAGGGACTAGCGGGGGGAATGGGTTCGCCAGATACGCAGTATTTT

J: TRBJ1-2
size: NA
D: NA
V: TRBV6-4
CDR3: CASTAGAGYGYTF
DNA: TGTGCCAGCACGGCAGGAGCGGGCTATGGCTACACCTTC

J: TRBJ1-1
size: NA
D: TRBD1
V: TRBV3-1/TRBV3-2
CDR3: CASSKGTGGTEAFF
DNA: TGTGCCAGCAGCAAAGGGACAGGGGGCACTGAAGCTTTCTTT

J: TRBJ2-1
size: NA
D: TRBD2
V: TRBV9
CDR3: CAITLSGGVSSYNEQFF
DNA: TGTGCCATCACCCTGAGCGGGGGGGTGAGCTCCTACAATGAGCAGTTCTTC

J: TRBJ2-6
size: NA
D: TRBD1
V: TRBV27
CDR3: CASTVGQGLSGANVLTF
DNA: TGTGCCAGCACCGTGGGACAGGGGTTGTCTGGGGCCAACGTCCTGACTTTC

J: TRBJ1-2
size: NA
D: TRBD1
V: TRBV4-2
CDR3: CASSRGQGEYGYTF
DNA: TGTGCCAGCAGCCGCGGACAGGGCGAATATGGCTACACCTTC

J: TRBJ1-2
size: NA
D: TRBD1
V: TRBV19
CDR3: CASSIGTGTLGVGYTF
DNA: TGTGCCAGTAGTATAGGGACAGGCACGCTTGGAGTTGGCTACACCTTC

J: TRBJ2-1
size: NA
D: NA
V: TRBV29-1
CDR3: CSVDRSTGNEQFF
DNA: TGCAGCGTAGACAGGTCTACGGGCAATGAGCAGTTCTTC

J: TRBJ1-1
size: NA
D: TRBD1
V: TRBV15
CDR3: CATSRDTAGGRTEAFF
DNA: TGTGCCACCAGCAGAGATACGGCAGGGGGAAGGACTGAAGCTTTCTTT

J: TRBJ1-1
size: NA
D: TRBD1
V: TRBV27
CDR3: CASSFWTGMNTEAFF
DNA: TGTGCCAGCAGTTTTTGGACAGGGATGAACACTGAAGCTTTCTTT

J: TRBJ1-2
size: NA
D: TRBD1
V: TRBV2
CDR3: CASRITPGQGQTF
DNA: TGTGCCAGCAGGATTACTCCGGGACAGGGTCAGACCTTC

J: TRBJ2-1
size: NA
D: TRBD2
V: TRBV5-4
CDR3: CASSVGRGTSGGADNEQFF
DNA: TGTGCCAGCAGCGTTGGCCGTGGGACTAGCGGGGGGGCTGACAATGAGCAGTTCTTC

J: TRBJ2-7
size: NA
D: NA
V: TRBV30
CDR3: CAWTQVLGAGEQYF
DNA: TGTGCCTGGACCCAGGTTTTGGGGGCTGGGGAGCAGTACTTC

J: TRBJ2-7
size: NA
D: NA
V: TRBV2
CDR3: CASIQANSYEQYF
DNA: TGTGCCAGCATCCAGGCGAACTCCTACGAGCAGTACTTC

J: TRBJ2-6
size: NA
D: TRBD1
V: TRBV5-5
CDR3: CASSSGGSGANVLTF
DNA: TGTGCCAGCAGCTCAGGGGGTTCTGGGGCCAACGTCCTGACTTTC

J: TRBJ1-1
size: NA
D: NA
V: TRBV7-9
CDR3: CASSFGAVEAFF
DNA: TGTGCCAGCAGCTTTGGGGCAGTAGAAGCTTTCTTT

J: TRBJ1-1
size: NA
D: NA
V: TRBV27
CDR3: CASSLFGSPNTEAFF
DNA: TGTGCCAGCAGTTTATTTGGCTCCCCGAACACTGAAGCTTTCTTT

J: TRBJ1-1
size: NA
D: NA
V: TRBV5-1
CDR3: CRVNTEAFF
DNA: TGTCGGGTGAACACTGAAGCTTTCTTT

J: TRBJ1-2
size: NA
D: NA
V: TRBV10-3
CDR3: CAISDTTGYRGYTF
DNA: TGTGCCATCAGTGACACCACAGGGTATCGGGGCTACACCTTC

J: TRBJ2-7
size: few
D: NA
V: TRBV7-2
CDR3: CASSLAKTRGYEQYF
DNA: TGTGCCAGCAGCTTAGCCAAAACAAGGGGCTACGAGCAGTACTTC

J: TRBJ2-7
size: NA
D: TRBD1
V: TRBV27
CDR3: CASSPYWTGGNEQYF
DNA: TGTGCCAGCAGTCCCTACTGGACAGGGGGCAACGAGCAGTACTTC

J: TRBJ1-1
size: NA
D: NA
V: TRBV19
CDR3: CASKGQSNTEAFF
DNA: TGTGCCAGTAAAGGACAGTCTAACACTGAAGCTTTCTTT

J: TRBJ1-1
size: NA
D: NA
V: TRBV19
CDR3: CASSIAQGTTEAFF
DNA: TGTGCCAGTAGTATTGCACAGGGTACCACTGAAGCTTTCTTT

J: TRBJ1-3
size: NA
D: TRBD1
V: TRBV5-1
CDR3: CASSSGTGVGNTIYF
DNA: TGCGCCAGCAGCTCCGGGACAGGGGTAGGAAACACCATATATTTT